This T cell receptor beta chain was sequenced for a study of T cell responses to AZD1222 COVID-19 vaccine. Study as a whole: Recipients boosted at about 4 weeks or about 12 weeks are pooled.

This clone was seen a few times. Its antigen is undetermined. The CDR3 totals 10 residues. V was trimmed by 5 bases and J by 3 bases, leaving 2 bases between them. In germline, CDR1 is MDHEN, CDR2 SYDVKM. Clones were sequenced by immunoSEQ multiplex PCR, and TCRdb holds only the in-frame ones, with some missing. The repertoire holds fewer than 50,000 clones, 70% to 80% seen once, with around 7% in the top ten. Overall study results and limits: In the spike-specific TCR repertoire, nearly half reportedly target unmutated variant regions. Only after the peak T cell response were repertoires sampled. Clonal diversity was possibly underestimated, and the donors were mostly white British, with more females.

The chain joins TRBV28 to TRBJ2-7; unclear D gene. This specimen was peripheral blood, taken on day 0 of AZD1222 vaccination. This TCR came from an adult in good health. The chain's CDR3 is CASSRYEQYF. CDR3 nucleotide sequence: TGTGCCAGCAGTCGCTACGAGCAGTACTTC.